This T cell receptor beta chain was captured by sequencing in a study of a mutant IDH1 vaccine in newly diagnosed glioma. Study at large: Mean patient age was about 44 years; approximately 62% were male and around 38% female. Previous care, which was radiotherapy, temozolomide, or both, most often involved both.

V lost 6 bases and J lost 4, with 14 bases in between. Looked up from germline, CDR1 is WNHNN and CDR2 is SYGVQD (reference sequence). The CDR3 has 14 residues. Noted time point: baseline, week 1 (first vaccination visit). Sample treatment: pre-vaccination baseline after standard-of-care therapy. Patients carried new grade 3 or 4 IDH1-mutant astrocytomas lacking nuclear ATRX. Assay used: immunoSEQ multiplex PCR; TCRdb lists only in-frame clones, some missing. This table has about 98,000 clones, around 90% appearing once. The input for sequencing was PBMCs, taken from a glioma patient treated with radiotherapy, temozolomide or both. The sequence derives from a woman in her forties or fifties with glioma. J is TRBJ2-3 and V is TRBV10-1; no definite D call. CDR3 protein: CASRPKQLADTQYF. DNA for the CDR3: TGCGCCAGCAGGCCCAAGCAGTTGGCAGATACGCAGTATTTT.